This is a list of T cell receptor beta chains from one sample in a study of blood T cell repertoires in COVID-19. Data came from immunoSEQ multiplex PCR; TCRdb stores just in-frame clones and leaves some out. In the table there are about 150,000 clones, about 80% of which are singletons. Sequencing input: peripheral blood. All receptors come from a man aged 60 to 69 with acute or convalescent COVID-19. Both conserved end residues are part of each CDR3. A D gene is named only where the DNA matches it firmly. Some rows mark clone size as missing; the rest say once, few, many or name a class of expanded clone.

TRBV6-5	TRBJ1-2	-	-	TGTGCCAGCAGTCCGGGGGGCGGACTAAGCTACACCTTC	CASSPGGGLSYTF
TRBV5-1	TRBJ1-2	-	-	TGCGCCAGCAGCCCCCTCGGTGGCTATGGCTACACCTTC	CASSPLGGYGYTF
TRBV7-2	TRBJ2-2	once	TRBD1	TGTGCCAGCACCCGGACAGGGGGTACCGGGGAGCTGTTTTTT	CASTRTGGTGELFF
TRBV3-1/TRBV3-2	TRBJ2-7	-	TRBD2	TGTGCCAGCAGCCAAGCTAGCGGCACAACTTACGAGCAGTACTTC	CASSQASGTTYEQYF
TRBV7-2	TRBJ1-4	-	-	TGTGCCAGCAGCCCCCGAGCAGGGGCAGGAAAACTGTTTTTT	CASSPRAGAGKLFF
TRBV10-3	TRBJ1-4	once	-	TGTGCCATCAGCGCGGGTGGAATTGAAAAACTGTTTTTT	CAISAGGIEKLFF
TRBV4-3	TRBJ2-2	few	-	TGCGCCAGCAGCCAAGATTCGGGCGGGGAGCTGTTTTTT	CASSQDSGGELFF
TRBV6-6	TRBJ1-5	-	-	TGTGCCAGCACTGCAGATAGCAATCAGCCCCAGCATTTT	CASTADSNQPQHF
TRBV7-2	TRBJ2-3	-	-	TGTGCCAGCAGCTTACCCTTATCTAGCACAGATACGCAGTATTTT	CASSLPLSSTDTQYF
TRBV27	TRBJ2-3	-	-	TGTGCCAGCAGGCTAGCGACAAGAAGCACAGATACGCAGTATTTT	CASRLATRSTDTQYF